This TCR beta chain was captured by sequencing in a study of cytomegalovirus exposure and HLA in healthy donors. The PCR ran on 60 Vbeta and 13 Jbeta primers. TCRdb keeps only in-frame clones here, not all; method: immunoSEQ multiplex PCR. The sample holds hundreds of thousands of clones, approximately 80% seen once. In regard to this clone: What it recognizes is unknown.

Whole-study results and caveats: In a later analysis, V- and J-gene trimming of beta chains associated with a DCLRE1C missense variant, replicated independently.

Losses at the gene ends were 0 bases for V and 10 bases for J; bases not matched to a gene: 0. This CDR3 region has 11 residues. Germline-derived CDR1 and CDR2 are SGHRS and YFSETQ. The chain joins TRBV5-1 to TRBJ1-1; 7 nucleotides line up with TRBD1. Material for sequencing was PBMCs. The source of this sequence is a boy younger than 10 in good health and CMV-seronegative. The CDR3 sequence is CASSLGTGAFF. The CDR3 DNA sequence: TGCGCCAGCAGCTTGGGGACAGGAGCTTTCTTT.